The 32 T cell receptor beta chains in this list originate from one sample, sequenced in a study of T cells after posttransplantation cyclophosphamide. The data were produced by immunoSEQ multiplex PCR, yet TCRdb's version contains in-frame clones alone and is incomplete. Recorded here are roughly 35,000 clones, none singletons. Input material: PBMCs. The origin of the receptors is a woman aged 45-65 years in good health and a related stem cell transplant donor.

The sample holds many counts of this clone. The chain has TRBV19 and TRBJ1-5, with D perhaps TRBD1 (6 bases). Germline lookup yields CDR1 LNHDA and CDR2 SQIVND (reference sequence). V lost 4 bases and J lost 6, with 13 bases in between. The CDR3 loop spans 14 amino acids. CDR3 in DNA: TGTGCCAGTAGTAGTACGGGGGGCGGTCAGCCCCAGCATTTT. Translating gives CASSSTGGGQPQHF.

This sequence joins TRBV12-3 or TRBV12-4 and TRBJ2-3; maybe TRBD1 (6 bases). The CDR3 length is 12 residues. Trimming shortened V by 6 bases and J by 10 bases, and 14 bases separated the two germline ends. CDR3 amino acids: CASRPGTKAQYF. CDR3 DNA: TGTGCCAGCAGACCCGGGACAAAGGCGCAGTATTTT.

This clone was recorded many times. V is TRBV2 and J is TRBJ2-7; 9 bases align to TRBD1. Germline trimming cut 8 bases from V and 7 bases from J; bases unmatched to any gene: 12. Germline values: CDR1 SNHLY, CDR2 FYNNEI. The CDR3 runs to 14 residues. The CDR3 is CASGRGQGFDEQYF. The CDR3 DNA is TGTGCCAGCGGGAGGGGACAGGGATTTGATGAGCAGTACTTC. The variable domain in full, with the rest retrieved from reference TRBV2 and TRBJ2-7, is EPEVTQTPSHQVTQMGQEVILRCVPISNHLYFYWYRQILGQKVEFLVSFYNNEISEKSEIFDDQFSVERPDGSNFTLKIRSTKLEDSAMYFCASGRGQGFDEQYFGPGTRLTVT.

This clone was seen many times. V is TRBV5-1 and J is TRBJ2-7; 13 bases are shared with TRBD2. This CDR3 comprises 17 residues. Per the germline V gene, CDR1 is SGHRS and CDR2 is YFSETQ. With V trimmed by 4 bases and J by 1 base, 8 bases remained unmatched. The CDR3 loop reads CASSLWTSGSWSYEQYF. The CDR3 DNA is TGCGCCAGCAGCCTATGGACTAGCGGGAGTTGGTCCTACGAGCAGTACTTC. The complete variable domain, with remaining parts taken from reference TRBV5-1 and TRBJ2-7, reads KAGVTQTPRYLIKTRGQQVTLSCSPISGHRSVSWYQQTPGQGLQFLFEYFSETQRNKGNFPGRFSGRQFSNSRSEMNVSTLELGDSALYLCASSLWTSGSWSYEQYFGPGTRLTVT.

Ten or more counts support this clone. The rearrangement joins TRBV14 to TRBJ1-1; tentative D call: TRBD1 (5 bases). Per the germline V gene, CDR1 is SGHDN and CDR2 is FVKESK. This CDR3 comprises 13 residues. V was cut by 3 bases and J by 1 base, with 6 bases left in between. The chain's CDR3 is CASSHRGNTEAFF. Written as DNA, the CDR3 is TGTGCCAGCAGCCATAGGGGGAACACTGAAGCTTTCTTT.

A few counts support this clone. The V and J genes are TRBV25-1 and TRBJ2-1, with 14 bases identical to TRBD2. CDR1 is MGHDK, CDR2 SYGVNS, per germline. The CDR3 has 17 residues. V lost 4 bases, J lost 6 bases, and 8 bases stayed unmatched. The CDR3 is CASSGAPGTSGSNEQFF. CDR3 bases: TGTGCCAGCAGTGGAGCCCCCGGGACTAGCGGGAGCAATGAGCAGTTCTTC.

There are many counts of this clone. The V gene is TRBV7-2, the J gene TRBJ2-7; 8 positions match TRBD1. The CDR3 totals 16 residues. Trimming cost V 3 bases and J 4 bases; bases outside gene matches: 11. Germline V gene lookup returns CDR1 SGHTA and CDR2 FQGNSA. CDR3 bases: TGTGCCAGCAGCTTGTTAGGACAGGGCCCTCCGTACGAGCAGTACTTC. The encoded protein is CASSLLGQGPPYEQYF.

This clone was observed many times. The V gene is TRBV5-6, the J gene TRBJ1-2, with 8 bases that match TRBD1. Germline assignment: CDR1 SGHDT and CDR2 YYEEEE. This CDR3 region has 14 residues. V trimming: 4 bases; J trimming: 5 bases; junction bases outside the gene matches: 7. CDR3 region: CASSLGQAEYGYTF. CDR3 DNA: TGTGCCAGCAGCCTGGGACAGGCTGAGTATGGCTACACCTTC.

This clone was detected ten times or more. The chain employs TRBV18 and TRBJ1-2, with 8 bases matching TRBD1. CDR3 size: 16 residues. Trimming cost V 6 bases and J 4 bases; bases outside gene matches: 13. In germline, CDR1 is KGHSH, CDR2 LQKENI. CDR3 residues: CASSPGQGFYLYGYTF. The DNA for the CDR3 is TGTGCCAGCTCCCCAGGACAGGGTTTTTACCTCTATGGCTACACCTTC.

There are many counts of this clone. V gene TRBV11-2 combines with J gene TRBJ2-3; D is possibly TRBD2 (6 bases). The CDR3 covers 13 residues. The V end lost 9 bases, the J end lost 1 base, and 11 bases lay between the germline ends. From germline, CDR1 is SGHAT and CDR2 FQNNGV. The CDR3 DNA is TGTGCCAGGGGGGAGCGGGGCACAGATACGCAGTATTTT. Amino acids: CARGERGTDTQYF.

Only a few counts were recorded for this clone. This chain uses TRBV7-2 with TRBJ1-1, with a weak D call TRBD1 (5 bases). Germline V gene lookup returns CDR1 SGHTA and CDR2 FQGNSA. The CDR3 has 14 residues. V dropped 5 bases and J dropped 1 base, with 11 bases sitting between them. The CDR3 loop is CASSPDGQNTEAFF. DNA of the CDR3: TGTGCCAGCAGCCCCGACGGACAGAACACTGAAGCTTTCTTT.

This chain connects TRBV9 to TRBJ2-3; weak D call: TRBD1 (5 bases). V dropped 2 bases and J dropped 2 bases, with 9 bases sitting between them. The CDR3 runs to 14 residues. Germline lookup yields CDR1 SGDLS and CDR2 YYNGEE. The CDR3 DNA sequence: TGTGCCAGCAGCGTGGGGCCTTTCACAGATACGCAGTATTTT. This gives the protein CASSVGPFTDTQYF.

The CDR3 sequence is CASRDTLAKNIQYF. CDR3 DNA sequence: TGTGCCAGCAGGGACACCTTAGCCAAAAACATTCAGTACTTC. The chain is built from TRBV12-3 or TRBV12-4 and TRBJ2-4, with D tentatively TRBD1 (5 bases). There are 14 residues in the CDR3. V lost 6 bases, J lost 0 bases, and 9 bases lay in between.

This clone has at least ten counts. The chain carries TRBV4-1 and TRBJ1-5, with D possibly matching TRBD1 (5 bases). Deletions cut 0 bases from V and 7 bases from J, with 16 bases between. The CDR3 is 16 residues long. The germline V gene encodes CDR1 MGHRA and CDR2 YSYEKL. CDR3 residues: CASSQEGTQRGQPQHF. As DNA, the CDR3 is TGCGCCAGCAGCCAAGAAGGCACACAGAGGGGACAGCCCCAGCATTTT.

At least ten counts were recorded for this clone. The chain couples TRBV12-3 or TRBV12-4 to TRBJ2-1; 7 bases agree with TRBD2. V gave up 6 bases and J gave up 7 bases; unmatched junction bases: 15. The CDR3 is 16 residues long. The CDR3 region is CASRHLADPGGNEQFF. CDR3 nucleotide sequence: TGTGCCAGCAGACACCTAGCGGACCCCGGGGGGAATGAGCAGTTCTTC.

This clone has a handful of counts. The chain employs TRBV30 and TRBJ2-7; a possible D gene is TRBD2 (6 bases). Between the trimmed V and J ends, which lost 5 bases and 2 bases, there was a span of 22 bases. This CDR3 contains 16 residues. The germline CDR1 and CDR2 sequences are GTSNPN and SVGIG (reference sequence). CDR3 coding DNA: TGTGCCTGGTCCGTAAGGAGGGCAGGGAGGACCTACGAGCAGTACTTC. It specifies CAWSVRRAGRTYEQYF.

This clone was recorded a few times. The chain has TRBV30 and TRBJ1-1; D is ambiguous. CDR1 and CDR2 from the germline V gene are GTSNPN and SVGIG (reference sequence). The CDR3 is made up of 12 amino acids. V shed 1 base and J shed 1 base, with 4 bases lying between them. CDR3 sequence (DNA): TGTGCCTGGAGTGACAGGAACACTGAAGCTTTCTTT. Its protein product is CAWSDRNTEAFF.

This clone was counted many times. CDR3 coding DNA: TGTGCCAGCAGTTTAGCCCGGCGGGGGGGCTACGAGCAGTACTTC. Its translation: CASSLARRGGYEQYF. This sequence joins TRBV27 and TRBJ2-7; 9 bases line up with TRBD2. This CDR3 contains 15 residues. The germline V gene has CDR1 MNHEY and CDR2 SMNVEV (reference sequence). The trim removed 2 bases at V and 3 bases at J, leaving 5 bases unmatched.

This clone was picked up many times. This chain links TRBV6-5 with TRBJ1-1; 7 bases are shared with TRBD1. Germline lookup yields CDR1 MNHEY and CDR2 SVGAGI. After removal of 6 bases from V and 8 bases from J, the junction contained 3 bases not matched to a gene. There are 11 residues in the CDR3. The CDR3 bases are TGTGCCAGCAGCACGGGACAGGAAGCTTTCTTT. Translation gives CASSTGQEAFF.

This clone was recorded at least ten times. The J gene is TRBJ1-5, the V gene TRBV7-6; TRBD1 might be the D (5 bases). Germline V gene data show CDR1 as SGHVS and CDR2 as FNYEAQ. V lost 3 bases, J lost 0 bases, and 12 bases lay in between. This CDR3 is built from 16 residues. DNA for the CDR3: TGTGCCAGCAGCTTTCGGCAGGGATATAGCAATCAGCCCCAGCATTTT. This codes for CASSFRQGYSNQPQHF.

At least ten counts were recorded for this clone. The chain couples TRBV28 to TRBJ1-1, with 10 positions matching TRBD1. This CDR3 spans 14 amino acids. V lost 5 bases, J lost 3 bases, and 3 bases stayed unmatched. From germline, CDR1 is MDHEN and CDR2 SYDVKM. The CDR3 nucleotides read TGTGCCAGCAGTGCCGGACAGGGGGACACTGAAGCTTTCTTT. Amino acid sequence: CASSAGQGDTEAFF.

This clone has at least ten counts. The gene calls are TRBV19 and TRBJ1-1; a possible D gene is TRBD1 (5 bases). The germline gives CDR1 LNHDA, CDR2 SQIVND (reference sequence). The CDR3 extends over 13 amino acids. V shed 3 bases and J shed 4 bases, with 9 bases lying between them. DNA for the CDR3: TGTGCCAGTAGTATCCGACAGCTCACTGAAGCTTTCTTT. It is translated as CASSIRQLTEAFF.

In its sample, this clone was seen many times. The chain recombines TRBV12-3 or TRBV12-4 with TRBJ1-3, with TRBD1 as a possible D gene (6 bases). The CDR3 totals 15 residues. Deletions cut 6 bases from V and 1 base from J, with 13 bases between. The CDR3 here is CASRWGRLSGNTIYF. The CDR3 DNA is TGTGCCAGCAGGTGGGGGCGGCTTTCTGGAAACACCATATATTTT.

This clone came up a few times. V is TRBV28 and J is TRBJ1-1; maybe TRBD1 (5 bases). The CDR3 extends over 14 amino acids. Germline V gene data show CDR1 as MDHEN and CDR2 as SYDVKM. Trimming shortened V by 3 bases and J by 3 bases, and 11 bases separated the two germline ends. The CDR3 here is CASSLGGVDTEAFF. The CDR3 DNA reads as TGTGCCAGCAGTTTGGGAGGGGTCGACACTGAAGCTTTCTTT.

This clone occurred many times. This rearrangement joins TRBV14 to TRBJ2-3, with 10 nucleotides matching TRBD2. The V gene's germline CDR1 is SGHDN and CDR2 FVKESK. The CDR3 sequence is 16 residues long. V shed 3 bases and J 0 bases; nucleotides not matched to a gene: 3. In nucleotides, the CDR3 is TGTGCCAGCAGCCAGGGACTAGCGCATAGCACAGATACGCAGTATTTT. This encodes CASSQGLAHSTDTQYF.

This clone was recorded at least ten times. This chain uses TRBV28 with TRBJ2-7, with TRBD1 matching over 9 bases. The V segment lost 7 bases and the J segment 2 bases; nucleotides outside the gene matches: 9. The CDR3 extends over 15 amino acids. The germline V gene encodes CDR1 MDHEN and CDR2 SYDVKM. The DNA for the CDR3 is TGTGCCAGCACACCGGGACAGGGAAGGCCCTACGAGCAGTACTTC. This gives the protein CASTPGQGRPYEQYF.

The sample holds many counts of this clone. This chain uses TRBV25-1 with TRBJ2-7, with 7 bases lining up with TRBD2. Losses at the gene ends were 2 bases for V and 7 bases for J; bases not matched to a gene: 17. Germline V gene data show CDR1 as MGHDK and CDR2 as SYGVNS. This CDR3 spans 17 amino acids. As DNA, the CDR3 is TGTGCCAGCAGTGAAGCCTTGGGGGGAGGGGCCCCCCTGGAGCAGTACTTC. Translating gives CASSEALGGGAPLEQYF.

The chain is built from TRBV7-9 and TRBJ2-4; 7 nucleotides match TRBD1. The V gene's germline CDR1 is SEHNR and CDR2 FQNEAQ (reference sequence). The ends lost 5 bases at V and 4 bases at J; junction bases unmatched: 5. The length of the CDR3 is 14 residues. The chain's CDR3 is CASSPRQGKNIQYF. Here the CDR3 DNA reads TGTGCCAGCAGCCCTCGACAGGGAAAAAACATTCAGTACTTC.

This clone came up many times. The chain links TRBV7-2 to TRBJ1-5; TRBD1 agrees at 8 bases. V dropped 5 bases and J dropped 5; count of bases not matched to a gene: 5. Looked up from germline, CDR1 is SGHTA and CDR2 is FQGNSA. The CDR3 is 14 amino acids. The CDR3 DNA is TGTGCCAGCAGCCAACAGGGGGGGGATCAGCCCCAGCATTTT. This codes for CASSQQGGDQPQHF.

This clone was counted ten times or more. The rearrangement uses TRBV12-3 or TRBV12-4 and TRBJ1-2; D unresolved. The V gene lost 1 base and the J gene lost 8 bases, with 8 bases spanning the gap. There are 12 residues in the CDR3. The chain's CDR3 is CASSLGALGYTF. CDR3 in DNA: TGTGCCAGCAGTTTAGGGGCCCTAGGCTACACCTTC.

This clone has a count of ten or more. The chain has TRBV2 and TRBJ1-4, with a tentative D call TRBD1 (5 bases). This CDR3 comprises 14 residues. Per the germline V gene, CDR1 is SNHLY and CDR2 is FYNNEI. V lost 4 bases and J 5 bases, leaving 11 bases between the germline ends. The CDR3 DNA reads as TGTGCCAGCAGTGTAAGACAGACGAATGAAAAACTGTTTTTT. As protein: CASSVRQTNEKLFF.

Many counts were recorded for this clone. The J gene is TRBJ1-1, the V gene TRBV6-5, with TRBD1 identical over 7 bases. This CDR3 contains 14 residues. CDR1 is MNHEY and CDR2 is SVGAGI in the germline V gene. V was pared by 5 bases and J by 3 bases, with 6 bases of the junction left unmatched. The CDR3: CASSNRGLDTEAFF. The CDR3 DNA reads as TGTGCCAGCAGTAATAGGGGGCTGGACACTGAAGCTTTCTTT.